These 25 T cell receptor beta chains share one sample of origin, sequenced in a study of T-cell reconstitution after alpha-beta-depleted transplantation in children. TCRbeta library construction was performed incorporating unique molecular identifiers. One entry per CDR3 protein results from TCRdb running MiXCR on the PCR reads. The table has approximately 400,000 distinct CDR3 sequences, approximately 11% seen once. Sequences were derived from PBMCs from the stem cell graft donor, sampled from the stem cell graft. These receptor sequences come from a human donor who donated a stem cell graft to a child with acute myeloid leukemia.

The CDR3 loop reads CASSRWTGTYNEQFF. The CDR3 DNA is TGTGCCAGCAGCCGTTGGACAGGGACATACAATGAGCAGTTCTTC. The genes are TRBV14 and TRBJ2-1; TRBD1 matches at 8 bases. Per the germline V gene, CDR1 is SGHDN and CDR2 is FVKESK. V gave up 4 bases and J gave up 4 bases; unmatched junction bases: 6. This CDR3 is 15 amino acids long.

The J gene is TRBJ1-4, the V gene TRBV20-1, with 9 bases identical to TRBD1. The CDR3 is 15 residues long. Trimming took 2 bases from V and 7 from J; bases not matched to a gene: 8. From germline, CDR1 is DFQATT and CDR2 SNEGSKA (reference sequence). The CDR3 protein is CSARPLGQGSEKLFF. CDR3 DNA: TGCAGTGCTAGACCCCTGGGACAGGGCAGTGAAAAACTGTTTTTT.

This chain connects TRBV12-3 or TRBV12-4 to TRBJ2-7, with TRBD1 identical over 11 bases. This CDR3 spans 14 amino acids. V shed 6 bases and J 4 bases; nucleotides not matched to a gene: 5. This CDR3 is CASRKGTGGYEQYF. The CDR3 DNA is TGTGCCAGCAGGAAAGGGACAGGGGGATACGAGCAGTACTTC.

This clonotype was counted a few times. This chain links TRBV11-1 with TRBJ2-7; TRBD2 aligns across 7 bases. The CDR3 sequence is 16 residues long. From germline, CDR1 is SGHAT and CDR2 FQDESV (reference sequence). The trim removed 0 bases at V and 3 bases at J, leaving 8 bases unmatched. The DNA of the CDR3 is TGTGCCAGCAGCTTAGCGTTGGGACTAACCAACTACGAGCAGTACTTC. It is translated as CASSLALGLTNYEQYF.

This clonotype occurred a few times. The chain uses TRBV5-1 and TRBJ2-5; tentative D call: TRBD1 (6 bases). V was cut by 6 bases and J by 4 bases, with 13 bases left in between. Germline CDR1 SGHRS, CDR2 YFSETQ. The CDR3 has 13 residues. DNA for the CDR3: TGCGCCAGCAAAACCGGGACATCAGAGACCCAGTACTTC. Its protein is CASKTGTSETQYF. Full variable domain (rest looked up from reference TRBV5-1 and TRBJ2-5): KAGVTQTPRYLIKTRGQQVTLSCSPISGHRSVSWYQQTPGQGLQFLFEYFSETQRNKGNFPGRFSGRQFSNSRSEMNVSTLELGDSALYLCASKTGTSETQYFGPGTRLLVL.

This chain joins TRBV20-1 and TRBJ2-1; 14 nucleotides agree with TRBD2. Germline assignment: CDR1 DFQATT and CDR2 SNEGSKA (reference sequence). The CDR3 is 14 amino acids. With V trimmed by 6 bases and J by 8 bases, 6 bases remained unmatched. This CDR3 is CSAHGLAGGYEQFF. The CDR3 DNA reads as TGCAGTGCGCATGGACTAGCGGGAGGATATGAGCAGTTCTTC.

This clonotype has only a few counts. The CDR3, as DNA: TGTGCCAGCAGTTGGGGGACGGCAAACACTGAAGCTTTCTTT. Protein sequence: CASSWGTANTEAFF. This sequence joins TRBV27 and TRBJ1-1; weak D call: TRBD1 (5 bases). Germline V lookup: CDR1 MNHEY, CDR2 SMNVEV (reference sequence). This CDR3 region has 14 residues. Between the trimmed V and J ends, which lost 4 bases and 2 bases, there was a span of 11 bases.

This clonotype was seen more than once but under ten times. The CDR3, as DNA: TGTGCCAGCAGTTCGACCGGGACTAGCCAGGAGGAGCAGTTCTTC. This codes for CASSSTGTSQEEQFF. The chain carries TRBV6-2 or TRBV6-3 and TRBJ2-1; TRBD2 matches 9 bases. V lost 4 bases, J lost 10 bases, and 11 bases stayed unmatched. The CDR3 runs to 15 residues. The germline V gene encodes CDR1 MNHEY and CDR2 SVGEGT.

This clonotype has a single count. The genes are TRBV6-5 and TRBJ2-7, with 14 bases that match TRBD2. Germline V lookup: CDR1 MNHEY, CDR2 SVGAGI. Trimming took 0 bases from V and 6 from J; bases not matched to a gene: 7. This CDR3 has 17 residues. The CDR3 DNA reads TGTGCCAGCAGTTACTCGACTAGCGGGAGGGCCCGGGGCGAGCAGTACTTC. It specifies CASSYSTSGRARGEQYF.

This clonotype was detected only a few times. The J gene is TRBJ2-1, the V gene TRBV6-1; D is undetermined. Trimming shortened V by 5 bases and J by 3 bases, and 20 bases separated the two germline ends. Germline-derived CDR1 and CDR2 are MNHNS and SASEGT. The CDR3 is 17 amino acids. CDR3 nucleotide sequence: TGTGCCAGCAGTCGTCCGGGCCCCAACGCGGACTACAATGAGCAGTTCTTC. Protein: CASSRPGPNADYNEQFF.

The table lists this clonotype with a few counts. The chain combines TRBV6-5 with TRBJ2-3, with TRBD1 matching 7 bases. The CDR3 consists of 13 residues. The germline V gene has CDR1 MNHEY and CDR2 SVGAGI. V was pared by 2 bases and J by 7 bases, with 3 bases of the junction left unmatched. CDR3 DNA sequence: TGTGCCAGCAGTTACGGCAGGGGGAATACGCAGTATTTT. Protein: CASSYGRGNTQYF.

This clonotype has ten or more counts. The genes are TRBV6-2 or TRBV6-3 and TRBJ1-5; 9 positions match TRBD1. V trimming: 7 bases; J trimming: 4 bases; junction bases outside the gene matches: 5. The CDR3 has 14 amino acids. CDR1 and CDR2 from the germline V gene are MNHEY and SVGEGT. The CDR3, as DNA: TGTGCCAGCAAAAACAGGGGGCTGAATCAGCCCCAGCATTTT. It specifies CASKNRGLNQPQHF.

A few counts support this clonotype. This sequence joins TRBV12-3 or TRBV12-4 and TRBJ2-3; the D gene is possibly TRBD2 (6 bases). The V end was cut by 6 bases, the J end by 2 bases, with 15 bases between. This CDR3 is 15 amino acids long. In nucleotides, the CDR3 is TGTGCCAGCAGCCCTTTGCCGGGGGTCACAGATACGCAGTATTTT. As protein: CASSPLPGVTDTQYF.

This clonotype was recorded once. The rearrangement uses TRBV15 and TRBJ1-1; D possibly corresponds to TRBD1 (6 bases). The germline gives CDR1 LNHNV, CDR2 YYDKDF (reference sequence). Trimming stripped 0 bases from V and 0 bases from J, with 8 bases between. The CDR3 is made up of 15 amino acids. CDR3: CATSREQGMNTEAFF. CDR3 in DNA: TGTGCCACCAGCAGAGAACAGGGTATGAACACTGAAGCTTTCTTT.

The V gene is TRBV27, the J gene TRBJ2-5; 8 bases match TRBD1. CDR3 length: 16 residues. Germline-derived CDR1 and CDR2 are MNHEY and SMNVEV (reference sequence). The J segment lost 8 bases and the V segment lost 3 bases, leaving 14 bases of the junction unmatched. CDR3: CASSFFLPGQGGTQYF. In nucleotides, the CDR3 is TGTGCCAGCAGTTTTTTCCTCCCCGGACAGGGAGGCACCCAGTACTTC.

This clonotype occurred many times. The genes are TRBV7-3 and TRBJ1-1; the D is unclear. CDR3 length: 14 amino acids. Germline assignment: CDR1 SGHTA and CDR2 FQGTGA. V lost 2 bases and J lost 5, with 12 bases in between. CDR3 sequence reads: CASSLDGVGTEAFF. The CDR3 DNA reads TGTGCCAGCAGCTTAGATGGTGTGGGGACTGAAGCTTTCTTT.

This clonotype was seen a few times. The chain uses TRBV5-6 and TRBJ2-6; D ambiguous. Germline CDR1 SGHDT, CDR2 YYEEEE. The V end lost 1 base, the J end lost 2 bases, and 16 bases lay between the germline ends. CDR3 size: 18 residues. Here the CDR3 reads CASSLIWAHSTGANVLTF. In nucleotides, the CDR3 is TGTGCCAGCAGCTTGATCTGGGCACATTCGACTGGGGCCAACGTCCTGACTTTC.

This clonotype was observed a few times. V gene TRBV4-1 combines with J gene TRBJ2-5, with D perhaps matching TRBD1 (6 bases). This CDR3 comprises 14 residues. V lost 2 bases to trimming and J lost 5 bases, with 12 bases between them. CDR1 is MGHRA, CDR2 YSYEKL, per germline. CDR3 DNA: TGCGCCAGCAGCCAAAACAGGGCGCGCGAGACCCAGTACTTC. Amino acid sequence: CASSQNRARETQYF.

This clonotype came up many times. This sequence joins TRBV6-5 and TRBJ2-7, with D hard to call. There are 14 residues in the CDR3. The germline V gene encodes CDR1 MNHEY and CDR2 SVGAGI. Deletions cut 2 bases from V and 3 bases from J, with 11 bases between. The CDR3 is CASSYPLDGYEQYF. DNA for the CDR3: TGTGCCAGCAGTTACCCACTGGACGGCTACGAGCAGTACTTC.

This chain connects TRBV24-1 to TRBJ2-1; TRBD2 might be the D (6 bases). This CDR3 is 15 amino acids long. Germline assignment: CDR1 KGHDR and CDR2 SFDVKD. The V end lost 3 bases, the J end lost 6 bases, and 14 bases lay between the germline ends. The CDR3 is CATSDPGLSRNEQFF. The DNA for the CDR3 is TGTGCCACCAGTGATCCGGGACTCTCCCGCAATGAGCAGTTCTTC.

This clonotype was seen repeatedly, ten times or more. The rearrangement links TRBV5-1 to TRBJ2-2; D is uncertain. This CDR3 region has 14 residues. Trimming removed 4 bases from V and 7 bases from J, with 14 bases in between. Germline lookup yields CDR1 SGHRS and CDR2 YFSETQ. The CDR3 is CASSPDHSGGELFF. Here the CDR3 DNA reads TGCGCCAGCAGCCCCGACCATTCTGGCGGGGAGCTGTTTTTT.

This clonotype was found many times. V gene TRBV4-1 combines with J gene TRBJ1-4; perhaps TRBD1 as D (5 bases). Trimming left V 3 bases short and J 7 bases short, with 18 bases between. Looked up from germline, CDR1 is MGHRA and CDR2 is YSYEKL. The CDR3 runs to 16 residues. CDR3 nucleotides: TGCGCCAGCAGCCAGCTCTGGGGGGTGGAGGGTGAAAAACTGTTTTTT. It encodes CASSQLWGVEGEKLFF.

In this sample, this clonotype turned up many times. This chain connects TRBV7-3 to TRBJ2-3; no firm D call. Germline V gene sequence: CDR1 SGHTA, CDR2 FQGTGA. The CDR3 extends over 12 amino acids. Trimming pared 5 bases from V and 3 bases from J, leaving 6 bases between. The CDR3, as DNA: TGTGCCAGCAGCGCAGTGACAGATACGCAGTATTTT. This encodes CASSAVTDTQYF.

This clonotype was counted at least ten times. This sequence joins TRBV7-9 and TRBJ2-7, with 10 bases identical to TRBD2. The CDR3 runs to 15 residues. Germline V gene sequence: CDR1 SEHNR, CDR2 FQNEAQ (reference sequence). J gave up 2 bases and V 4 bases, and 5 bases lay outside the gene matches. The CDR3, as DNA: TGTGCCAGCAGCTATAGCGGGAGGTCCGCCTACGAGCAGTACTTC. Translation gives CASSYSGRSAYEQYF.

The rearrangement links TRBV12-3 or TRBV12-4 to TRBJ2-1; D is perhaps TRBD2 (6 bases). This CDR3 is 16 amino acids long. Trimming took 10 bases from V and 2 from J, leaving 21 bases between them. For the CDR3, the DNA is TGTGCCACCCTGATGGGGTCGGCTAGCGCCTACAATGAGCAGTTCTTC. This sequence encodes CATLMGSASAYNEQFF.